The entry that follows covers one TCR beta chain sequence. This sample was taken from a study of identical twins. cDNA carried unique molecular identifiers, and a universal primer site was added by template switching. TCRdb independently ran MiXCR on the 5' RACE reads; one entry per CDR3 protein. Among about 890,000 distinct CDR3 sequences listed, 10% to 15% were seen once. Germline CDR1 SGHRS, CDR2 YFSETQ. J was trimmed by 5 bases and V by 1 base; bases with no gene match: 6. This CDR3 has 16 residues. This same sample was also taken into another study, of yellow fever vaccine responses in identical twins. That paper adds: Twins' T cell vaccine responses reportedly looked partly convergent, partly personalized.

The sequence was obtained from a woman in her late teens or twenties in good health. Material for sequencing was PBMCs. V is TRBV5-1 and J is TRBJ2-7, with TRBD2 matching over 13 bases. The CDR3 region has the DNA TGCGCCAGCAGCTTGCAGGGACTAGCGGGAAGGAACGAGCAGTACTTC. This sequence encodes CASSLQGLAGRNEQYF.